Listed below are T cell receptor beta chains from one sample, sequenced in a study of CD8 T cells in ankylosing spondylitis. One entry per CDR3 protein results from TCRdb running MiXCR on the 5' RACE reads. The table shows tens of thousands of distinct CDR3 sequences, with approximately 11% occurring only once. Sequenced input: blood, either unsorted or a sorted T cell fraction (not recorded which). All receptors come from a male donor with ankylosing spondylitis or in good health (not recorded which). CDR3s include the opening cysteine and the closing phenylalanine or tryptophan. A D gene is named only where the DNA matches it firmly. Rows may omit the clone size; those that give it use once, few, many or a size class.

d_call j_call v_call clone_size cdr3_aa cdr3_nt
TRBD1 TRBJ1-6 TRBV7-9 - CASSPAGQGEDSPLHF TGTGCCAGCAGCCCCGCGGGACAGGGCGAGGATTCACCCCTCCACTTT
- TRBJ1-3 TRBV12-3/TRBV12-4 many CASSFLQDTIYF TGTGCCAGCAGTTTTTTGCAGGACACCATATATTTT
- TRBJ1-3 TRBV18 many CASSPDSGNTYF TGTGCCAGCTCACCGGACTCTGGAAACACCTATTTT
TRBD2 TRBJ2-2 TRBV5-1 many CASSYRTSVNTGELFF TGCGCCAGCAGTTACAGGACTAGCGTCAACACCGGGGAGCTGTTTTTT
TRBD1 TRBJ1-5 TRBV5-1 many CASSYGTESNQPQHF TGCGCCAGCAGCTATGGGACAGAGTCGAATCAGCCCCAGCATTTT
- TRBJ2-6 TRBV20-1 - CTAGPKTSGANVLTF TGCACTGCTGGTCCGAAAACCTCTGGGGCCAACGTCCTGACTTTC
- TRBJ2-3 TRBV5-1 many CASSFTGFPDTQYF TGCGCCAGCAGCTTCACTGGGTTCCCAGATACGCAGTATTTT
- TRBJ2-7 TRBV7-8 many CASSLGGQTYEQYF TGTGCCAGCAGCTTAGGGGGACAAACCTACGAGCAGTACTTC
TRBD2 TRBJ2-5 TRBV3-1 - CASTQISGTSGYQETQYF TGTGCCAGCACCCAGATTTCCGGGACTAGCGGATACCAAGAGACCCAGTACTTC
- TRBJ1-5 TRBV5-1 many CASSLGSSQPQHF TGCGCCAGCAGCTTGGGGAGCAGCCAGCCCCAGCATTTT
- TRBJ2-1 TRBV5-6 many CASSLGTRDTAYNEQFF TGTGCCAGCAGCTTGGGGACACGGGACACAGCCTACAATGAGCAGTTCTTC
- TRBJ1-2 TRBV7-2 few CASSSTGIDYGYTF TGTGCCAGCAGCTCAACAGGGATAGACTATGGCTACACCTTC
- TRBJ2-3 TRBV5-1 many CASSRQGLLTDTQYF TGCGCCAGCAGCCGACAAGGACTCCTCACAGATACGCAGTATTTT
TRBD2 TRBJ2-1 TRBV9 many CASSVGGTSLYNEQFF TGTGCCAGCAGCGTAGGCGGGACTAGCCTTTACAATGAGCAGTTCTTC
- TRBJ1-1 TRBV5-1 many CASSLLGTVNTEAFF TGCGCCAGCAGCTTGTTGGGAACAGTCAACACTGAAGCTTTCTTT
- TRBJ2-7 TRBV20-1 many CSVHGGRREQYF TGCAGTGTACACGGAGGGCGACGCGAGCAGTACTTC
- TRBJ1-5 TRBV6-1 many CASSATGPAQPQHF TGTGCCAGCAGCGCGACAGGCCCTGCCCAGCCCCAGCATTTT
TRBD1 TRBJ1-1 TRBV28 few CASSPRTGKSFF TGTGCCAGCAGTCCCAGGACAGGGAAGTCTTTCTTT
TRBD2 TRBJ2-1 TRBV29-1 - CSVEGKLAGGFNEQFF TGCAGCGTTGAAGGCAAACTAGCGGGGGGGTTTAATGAGCAGTTCTTC
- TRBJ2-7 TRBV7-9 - CASSLARSALEQYF TGTGCCAGCAGCTTGGCTCGTTCCGCTCTCGAGCAGTACTTC
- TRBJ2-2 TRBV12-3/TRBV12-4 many CASRPILGGELFF TGTGCCAGCAGACCGATTTTGGGAGGGGAGCTGTTTTTT
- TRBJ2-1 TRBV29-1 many CSGKASSYNEQFF TGCAGCGGAAAAGCTAGCTCCTACAATGAGCAGTTCTTC
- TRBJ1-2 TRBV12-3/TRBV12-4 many CASSLKSGYGYTF TGTGCCAGCAGTTTAAAGTCAGGGTATGGCTACACCTTC
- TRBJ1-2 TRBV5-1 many CASSPSGPAVSF TGCGCCAGCAGCCCATCTGGGCCAGCCGTCTCCTTC
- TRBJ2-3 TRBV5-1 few CASSLGLSKSTDTQYF TGCGCCAGCAGCTTGGGTTTAAGCAAAAGCACAGATACGCAGTATTTT
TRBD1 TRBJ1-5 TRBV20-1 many CSAREGVQGANQPQHF TGCAGTGCTAGAGAGGGGGTACAGGGGGCAAATCAGCCCCAGCATTTT
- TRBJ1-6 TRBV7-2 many CASSSRVGEFGSPLHF TGTGCCAGCAGCTCGCGAGTGGGGGAATTTGGTTCACCCCTCCACTTT
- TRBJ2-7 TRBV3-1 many CASSQEDRQPYEQYF TGTGCCAGCAGCCAAGAGGACAGACAACCCTACGAGCAGTACTTC
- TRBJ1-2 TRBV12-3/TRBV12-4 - CASSFDLGGSGYTF TGTGCCAGCAGTTTTGATCTGGGGGGTAGTGGCTACACCTTC